This TCR beta chain comes out of a study of T cell responses to AZD1222 COVID-19 vaccine. On the study more broadly: Pooling covered second doses at about 4 or about 12 weeks.

With regard to this clone: The target antigen is unknown.

Study-level findings and limits: Reports indicate that nearly half of spike-specific TCRs are directed at unmutated variant regions. The donor group comprised mostly white British people and more females; the analysis possibly underestimated clonal diversity.

Libraries were prepared by immunoSEQ multiplex PCR; TCRdb keeps only in-frame clonotypes and omits some of them. This sample yields approximately 89,000 clones, of which approximately 90% are seen a single time; 5% to 6.5% belongs to the top ten. The sequence derives from an adult in good health. This material consisted of peripheral blood, taken on day 0 of AZD1222 vaccination.

The CDR3 region has the DNA TGTGCCAGCAGCTCAACAGGGGATAATTCACCCCTCCACTTT. Residues: CASSSTGDNSPLHF. The V gene is TRBV11-1, the J gene TRBJ1-6, with TRBD1 identical over 7 bases. This CDR3 spans 14 amino acids. V gave up 4 bases and J gave up 5 bases; unmatched junction bases: 2. CDR1 and CDR2 (germline): SGHAT, FQDESV (reference sequence).